These 27 T cell receptor beta chains originate from one sample sequenced in a study of CD8 T cells in ankylosing spondylitis. MiXCR was run by TCRdb on the 5' RACE reads, yielding one entry per CDR3 protein. The data hold 250,000 to 400,000 distinct CDR3 sequences, with about 9.9% observed a single time. Sequencing was performed on blood, either unsorted or a sorted T cell fraction (not recorded which). These receptors all come from a female donor with ankylosing spondylitis or in good health (not recorded which).

Ten or more counts support this clonotype. The chain links TRBV5-1 to TRBJ1-2; D gene unclear. Germline V gives CDR1 SGHRS, CDR2 YFSETQ. V was clipped by 3 bases and J by 4 bases, with 13 bases between them. The CDR3 totals 14 residues. CDR3 sequence: CASSSLSISYGYTF. The CDR3 DNA reads as TGCGCCAGCAGCTCCCTCTCGATCAGCTATGGCTACACCTTC.

The chain recombines TRBV20-1 with TRBJ2-2; no reliable D call. The CDR3 totals 13 residues. Deletions cut 5 bases from V and 0 bases from J, with 7 bases between. The germline CDR1 and CDR2 sequences are DFQATT and SNEGSKA (reference sequence). The DNA for the CDR3 is TGCAGTGCTGGCAGTACGAACACCGGGGAGCTGTTTTTT. Amino acid sequence: CSAGSTNTGELFF.

This clonotype was picked up many times. The J gene is TRBJ1-5, the V gene TRBV12-3 or TRBV12-4; D is possibly TRBD1 (5 bases). The CDR3 length is 13 residues. Trimming left V 1 base short and J 9 bases short, with 10 bases between. For the CDR3, the DNA is TGTGCCAGCAGTTTAGGCGAGGGGCGGCCCCAGCATTTT. This codes for CASSLGEGRPQHF.

This clonotype was counted ten times or more. V usage is TRBV6-5 and J usage is TRBJ2-3; D unclear. Per germline, CDR1 MNHEY and CDR2 SVGAGI. Deletions cut 2 bases from V and 2 bases from J, with 5 bases between. This CDR3 contains 13 residues. The CDR3 region has the DNA TGTGCCAGCAGTTACGACTTCACAGATACGCAGTATTTT. Translating gives CASSYDFTDTQYF.

This clonotype was counted a few times. J is TRBJ1-6 and V is TRBV12-3 or TRBV12-4; perhaps TRBD1 as D (6 bases). The V and J ends lost 6 bases and 9 bases respectively, with 12 bases between them. This CDR3 is built from 13 residues. The CDR3 nucleotides read TGTGCCAGCAGACAGGGTACGACTTCACCCCTCCACTTT. Encoded protein: CASRQGTTSPLHF.

V usage is TRBV18 and J usage is TRBJ1-6, with D uncertain. The CDR3 loop spans 14 amino acids. The germline gives CDR1 KGHSH, CDR2 LQKENI. The germline V and J ends were trimmed by 3 bases and 9 bases, with 12 bases remaining between them. The CDR3 sequence is CASSPIPTGSPLHF. The CDR3 DNA sequence: TGTGCCAGCTCACCTATCCCGACTGGTTCACCCCTCCACTTT.

This clonotype was recorded many times. This chain joins TRBV12-3 or TRBV12-4 and TRBJ1-2; D is unclear. The CDR3 consists of 13 residues. Trimming took 3 bases from V and 7 from J, leaving 12 bases between them. CDR3 region: CASSFFGVPGYTF. The CDR3 bases are TGTGCCAGCAGTTTTTTTGGGGTCCCTGGCTACACCTTC.

The V call is TRBV4-1, the J call TRBJ2-7, with D maybe TRBD2 (6 bases). Per germline, CDR1 MGHRA and CDR2 YSYEKL. The CDR3 consists of 13 residues. V dropped 4 bases and J dropped 7 bases, with 14 bases sitting between them. For the CDR3, the DNA is TGCGCCAGCAGCCCGGGACTGGTTTGGGAGCAGTACTTC. Its translation is CASSPGLVWEQYF.

In its sample, this clonotype was seen many times. The V call is TRBV9, the J call TRBJ1-2; D is unresolved. Germline assignment: CDR1 SGDLS and CDR2 YYNGEE. This CDR3 spans 15 amino acids. V was shortened by 4 bases and J by 4 bases, with 17 bases between the two germline ends. The CDR3, as DNA: TGTGCCAGCAGCCCCGGAAGGTCGAGTGTCTATGGCTACACCTTC. Translated, it gives CASSPGRSSVYGYTF.

The J gene is TRBJ1-2, the V gene TRBV5-1, with D perhaps TRBD1 (5 bases). The germline CDR1 and CDR2 sequences are SGHRS and YFSETQ. Trimming shortened V by 0 bases and J by 4 bases, and 7 bases separated the two germline ends. The CDR3 has 13 residues. The DNA for the CDR3 is TGCGCCAGCAGCTTGGGAGACAGCTATGGCTACACCTTC. Its protein is CASSLGDSYGYTF.

The sample holds many counts of this clonotype. The rearrangement joins TRBV19 to TRBJ1-2; 8 nucleotides match TRBD1. This CDR3 comprises 13 residues. CDR1 LNHDA and CDR2 SQIVND come from the germline V gene (reference sequence). Unmatched junction bases numbered 11, after V lost 10 bases and J lost 7 bases. The CDR3 sequence: CATLGQGSGGYTF. Written as DNA, the CDR3 is TGTGCCACCCTCGGACAGGGTTCGGGTGGCTACACCTTC.

In its sample, this clonotype was seen many times. The chain has TRBV12-3 or TRBV12-4 and TRBJ1-3, with D possibly TRBD1 on 5 matching bases. CDR3 size: 12 residues. V lost 6 bases to trimming and J lost 9 bases, with 12 bases between them. The CDR3 reads CASSVRGSTIYF. The DNA of the CDR3 is TGTGCCAGCAGCGTGCGGGGGAGCACCATATATTTT.

This clonotype appeared many times. The DNA for the CDR3 is TGTGCCAGCAATCGCATGAACACTGAAGCTTTCTTT. Protein sequence: CASNRMNTEAFF. This chain uses TRBV12-3 or TRBV12-4 with TRBJ1-1; D not certain. Trimming removed 7 bases from V and 0 bases from J, with 6 bases in between. The length of the CDR3 is 12 residues.

This clonotype was seen ten or more times. V is TRBV15 and J is TRBJ1-6, with D unclear. Trimming removed 0 bases from V and 10 bases from J, with 7 bases in between. Per the germline V gene, CDR1 is LNHNV and CDR2 is YYDKDF (reference sequence). CDR3 size: 13 residues. For the CDR3, the DNA is TGTGCCACCAGCAGAGATCTCACCTCACCCCTCCACTTT. Its translation: CATSRDLTSPLHF.

V is TRBV5-1 and J is TRBJ2-7, with no clear D. The germline V gene encodes CDR1 SGHRS and CDR2 YFSETQ. V lost 0 bases and J lost 11, with 15 bases in between. The CDR3 contains 13 residues. The CDR3 loop reads CASSLARTTSKYF. The CDR3 coding sequence is TGCGCCAGCAGCTTGGCCAGGACGACCAGCAAGTACTTC.

The chain is built from TRBV12-3 or TRBV12-4 and TRBJ1-1; D ambiguous. V lost 7 bases and J 9 bases, leaving 12 bases between the germline ends. CDR3 length: 11 amino acids. CDR3 nucleotide sequence: TGTGCCAGCACCATGACGGGAAAAGCTTTCTTT. This codes for CASTMTGKAFF.

In its sample, this clonotype was seen many times. The rearrangement links TRBV6-2 or TRBV6-3 to TRBJ1-2; TRBD1 might be the D (5 bases). The germline gives CDR1 MNHEY, CDR2 SVGEGT. The CDR3 is made up of 13 amino acids. Trimming took 2 bases from V and 2 from J, leaving 6 bases between them. The CDR3 sequence is CASSYGANYGYTF. Here the CDR3 DNA reads TGTGCCAGCAGTTACGGGGCGAACTATGGCTACACCTTC.

This clonotype was observed many times. The CDR3 DNA reads TGTGCCAGCAGTTTAAAGGGAAGGAACACTGAAGCTTTCTTT. Translated: CASSLKGRNTEAFF. V is TRBV12-3 or TRBV12-4 and J is TRBJ1-1; no firm D call. Trimming removed 2 bases at V and 1 base at J, with 8 bases between. The CDR3 spans 14 residues.

V is TRBV20-1 and J is TRBJ1-1; D uncertain. Deletions cut 1 base from V and 0 bases from J, with 6 bases between. The germline CDR1 and CDR2 sequences are DFQATT and SNEGSKA (reference sequence). This CDR3 region has 13 residues. CDR3 nucleotides: TGCAGTGCTAGAGTCCCCTTGAACACTGAAGCTTTCTTT. Amino acid sequence: CSARVPLNTEAFF.

The rearrangement joins TRBV6-1 to TRBJ1-4, with D uncertain. Germline lookup yields CDR1 MNHNS and CDR2 SASEGT. Between the trimmed V and J ends, which lost 6 bases and 8 bases, there was a span of 13 bases. The CDR3 sequence is 13 residues long. CDR3 in DNA: TGTGCCAGCAGCTCCCTCGGGAGAGAAAAACTGTTTTTT. This codes for CASSSLGREKLFF.

Ten or more counts support this clonotype. This rearrangement joins TRBV29-1 to TRBJ1-2, with D uncertain. The CDR3 has 15 amino acids. Per germline, CDR1 SQVTM and CDR2 ANQGSEA. Trimming pared 0 bases from V and 1 base from J, leaving 12 bases between. The CDR3 bases are TGCAGCGTTGAAGATACGGGGTACGGTAACTATGGCTACACCTTC. It translates to CSVEDTGYGNYGYTF.

This chain uses TRBV12-3 or TRBV12-4 with TRBJ1-5; D is unresolved. With 4 bases removed from V and 7 bases from J, the gap between germline ends came to 5 bases. The CDR3 extends over 11 amino acids. The CDR3 loop is CASSYGQPQHF. The CDR3 region has the DNA TGTGCCAGCAGTTACGGCCAGCCCCAGCATTTT.

This clonotype was observed at least ten times. The chain couples TRBV20-1 to TRBJ2-1; 8 bases map to TRBD2. The V segment lost 4 bases and the J segment 5 bases; nucleotides outside the gene matches: 13. The CDR3 totals 16 residues. Germline loops: CDR1 DFQATT, CDR2 SNEGSKA (reference sequence). CDR3 DNA sequence: TGCAGTGCTATACCCCTAGCGGGCGCCCTCGACAATGAGCAGTTCTTC. It specifies CSAIPLAGALDNEQFF.

This clonotype was detected many times. The V gene is TRBV5-1, the J gene TRBJ1-6, with D perhaps matching TRBD1 (5 bases). Per germline, CDR1 SGHRS and CDR2 YFSETQ. V lost 4 bases and J 15 bases, leaving 26 bases between the germline ends. The CDR3 is 16 residues long. The CDR3 reads CASSTGRGGGESLLHF. The CDR3 coding sequence is TGCGCCAGCAGCACAGGTAGGGGCGGCGGAGAATCGCTCCTCCACTTT.

This clonotype was observed a handful of times. The chain joins TRBV7-6 to TRBJ1-6; tentatively, D is TRBD1 (6 bases). CDR1 is SGHVS and CDR2 is FNYEAQ in the germline V gene. V lost 1 base and J 9 bases, leaving 7 bases between the germline ends. The CDR3 loop spans 13 amino acids. The CDR3 sequence is CASSLEQGSPLHF. CDR3 bases: TGTGCCAGCAGCTTAGAACAGGGTTCACCCCTCCACTTT.

At least ten counts were recorded for this clonotype. The rearrangement uses TRBV7-8 and TRBJ2-1, with no clear D. Trimming cost V 4 bases and J 4 bases, with 14 bases left between them. Germline CDR1 reads SGHVS; CDR2 reads FQNEAQ. The CDR3 has 15 residues. Here the CDR3 DNA reads TGTGCCAGCAGCTCAGCAATCAAGCTTTACAATGAGCAGTTCTTC. Translated: CASSSAIKLYNEQFF.

This clonotype was recorded many times. At one end the junction does not follow the germline gene, possibly because of a read error. The chain has TRBV7-7 and TRBJ2-1; D may be TRBD2 (5 bases). CDR1 is SSHAT, CDR2 FNYEAQ, per germline (reference sequence). There are 12 residues in the CDR3. The CDR3, as DNA: TGTGCTAGCAGCCCCCGTCCGGGGGAGCAGTTCTTC. It translates to CASSPRPGEQFF.